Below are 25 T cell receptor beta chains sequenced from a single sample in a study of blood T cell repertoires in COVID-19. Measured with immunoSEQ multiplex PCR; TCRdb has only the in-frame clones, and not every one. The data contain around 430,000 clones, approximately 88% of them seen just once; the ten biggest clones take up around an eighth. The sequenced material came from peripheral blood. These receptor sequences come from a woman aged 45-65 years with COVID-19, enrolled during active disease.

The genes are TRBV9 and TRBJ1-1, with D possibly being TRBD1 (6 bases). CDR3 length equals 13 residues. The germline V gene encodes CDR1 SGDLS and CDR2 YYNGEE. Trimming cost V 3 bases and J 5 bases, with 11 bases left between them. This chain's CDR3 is CASSGYRATEAFF. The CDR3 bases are TGTGCCAGCAGCGGATACAGGGCTACTGAAGCTTTCTTT.

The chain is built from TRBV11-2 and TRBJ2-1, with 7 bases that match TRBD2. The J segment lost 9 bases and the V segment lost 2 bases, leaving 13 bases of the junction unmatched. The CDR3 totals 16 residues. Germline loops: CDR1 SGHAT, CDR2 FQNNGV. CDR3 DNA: TGTGCCAGCAGCTTAATCGTCAGGACTAGAAGTTCTGAGCAGTTCTTC. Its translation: CASSLIVRTRSSEQFF.

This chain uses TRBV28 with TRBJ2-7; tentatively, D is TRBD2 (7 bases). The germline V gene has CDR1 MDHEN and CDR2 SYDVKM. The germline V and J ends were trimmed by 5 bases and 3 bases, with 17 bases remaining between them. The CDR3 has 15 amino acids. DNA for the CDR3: TGTGCCAGCAGTACAGGGACTATAGACAACTACGAGCAGTACTTC. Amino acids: CASSTGTIDNYEQYF.

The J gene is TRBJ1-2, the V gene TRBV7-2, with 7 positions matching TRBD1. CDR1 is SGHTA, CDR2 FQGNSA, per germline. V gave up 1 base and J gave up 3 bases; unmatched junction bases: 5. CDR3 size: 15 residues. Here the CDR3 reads CASSLGIRGDYGYTF. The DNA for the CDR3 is TGTGCCAGCAGCTTAGGAATCAGGGGGGACTATGGCTACACCTTC.

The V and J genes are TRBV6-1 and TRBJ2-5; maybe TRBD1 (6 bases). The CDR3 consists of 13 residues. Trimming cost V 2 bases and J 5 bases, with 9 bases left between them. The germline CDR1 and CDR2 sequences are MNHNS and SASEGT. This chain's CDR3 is CASSETQGETQYF. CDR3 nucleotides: TGTGCCAGCAGTGAAACCCAGGGGGAGACCCAGTACTTC.

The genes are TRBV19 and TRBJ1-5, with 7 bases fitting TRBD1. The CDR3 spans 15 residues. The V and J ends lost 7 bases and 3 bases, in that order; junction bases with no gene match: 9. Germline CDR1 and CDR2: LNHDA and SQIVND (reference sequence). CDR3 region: CASTPGQQPNQPQHF. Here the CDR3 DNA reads TGTGCCAGTACCCCGGGACAGCAACCCAATCAGCCCCAGCATTTT.

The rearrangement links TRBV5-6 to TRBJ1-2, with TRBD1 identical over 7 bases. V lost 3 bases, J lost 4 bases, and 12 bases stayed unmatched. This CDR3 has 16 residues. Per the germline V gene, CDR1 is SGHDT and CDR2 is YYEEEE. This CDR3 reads CASSSGTAQIIYGYTF. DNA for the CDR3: TGTGCCAGCAGCTCTGGGACAGCCCAAATCATCTATGGCTACACCTTC.

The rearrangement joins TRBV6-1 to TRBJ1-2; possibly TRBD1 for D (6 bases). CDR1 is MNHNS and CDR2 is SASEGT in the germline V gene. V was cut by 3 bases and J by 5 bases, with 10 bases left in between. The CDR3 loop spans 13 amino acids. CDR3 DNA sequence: TGTGCCAGCAGTGACCACAGGGTTTATGGCTACACCTTC. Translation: CASSDHRVYGYTF.

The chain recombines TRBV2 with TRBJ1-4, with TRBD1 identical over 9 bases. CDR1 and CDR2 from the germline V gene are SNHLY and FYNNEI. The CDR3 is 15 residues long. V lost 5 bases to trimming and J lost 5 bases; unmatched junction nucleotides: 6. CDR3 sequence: CASSSGQGRNEKLFF. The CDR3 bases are TGTGCCAGCAGTTCCGGACAGGGGCGGAATGAAAAACTGTTTTTT.

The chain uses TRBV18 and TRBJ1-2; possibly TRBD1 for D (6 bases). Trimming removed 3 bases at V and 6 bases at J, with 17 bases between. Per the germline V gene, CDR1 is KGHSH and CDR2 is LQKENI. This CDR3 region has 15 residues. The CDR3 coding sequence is TGTGCCAGCTCACCCCGACAGGAGGGAGGGGATGGCTACACCTTC. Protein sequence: CASSPRQEGGDGYTF.

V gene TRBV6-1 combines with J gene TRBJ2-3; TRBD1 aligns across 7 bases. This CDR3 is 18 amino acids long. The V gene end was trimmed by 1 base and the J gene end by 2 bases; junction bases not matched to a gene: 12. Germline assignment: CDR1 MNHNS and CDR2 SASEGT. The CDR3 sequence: CASSEVDLYGTDTDTQYF. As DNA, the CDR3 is TGTGCCAGCAGTGAAGTTGATTTATATGGGACAGACACAGATACGCAGTATTTT.

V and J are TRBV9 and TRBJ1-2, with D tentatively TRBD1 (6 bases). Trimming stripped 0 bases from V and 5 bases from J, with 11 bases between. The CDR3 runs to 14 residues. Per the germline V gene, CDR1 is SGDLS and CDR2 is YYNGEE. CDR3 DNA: TGTGCCAGCAGCGTAGACCAGGGGTTGTATGGCTACACCTTC. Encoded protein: CASSVDQGLYGYTF.

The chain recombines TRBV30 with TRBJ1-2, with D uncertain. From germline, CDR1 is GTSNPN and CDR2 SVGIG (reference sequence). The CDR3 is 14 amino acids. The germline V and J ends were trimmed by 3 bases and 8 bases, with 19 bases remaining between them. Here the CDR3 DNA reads TGTGCCTGGAGCATTATATTCGGAGCTGGGGGCTACACCTTC. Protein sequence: CAWSIIFGAGGYTF.

The CDR3 nucleotides are TGTGCCAGCAGCTTTGACAGGTCTAATTCACCCCTCCACTTT. Translated: CASSFDRSNSPLHF. V usage is TRBV5-5 and J usage is TRBJ1-6, with a possible D match to TRBD1 (6 bases). The CDR3 is 14 residues long. V was trimmed by 2 bases and J by 6 bases, leaving 9 bases between them. The V gene's germline CDR1 is SGHKS and CDR2 YYEKEE (reference sequence).

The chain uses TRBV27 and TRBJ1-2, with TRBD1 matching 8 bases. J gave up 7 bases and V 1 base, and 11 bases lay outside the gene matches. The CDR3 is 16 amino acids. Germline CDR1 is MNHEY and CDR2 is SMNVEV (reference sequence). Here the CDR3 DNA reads TGTGCCAGCAGTTTATATAAACAGGGGGGACTCGCTGGCTACACCTTC. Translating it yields CASSLYKQGGLAGYTF.

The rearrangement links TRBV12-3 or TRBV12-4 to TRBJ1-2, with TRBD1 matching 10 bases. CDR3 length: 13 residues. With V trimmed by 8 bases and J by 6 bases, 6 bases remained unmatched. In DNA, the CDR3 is TGTGCCAGCGCCTCCGGGACAGGGGATGGCTACACCTTC. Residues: CASASGTGDGYTF.

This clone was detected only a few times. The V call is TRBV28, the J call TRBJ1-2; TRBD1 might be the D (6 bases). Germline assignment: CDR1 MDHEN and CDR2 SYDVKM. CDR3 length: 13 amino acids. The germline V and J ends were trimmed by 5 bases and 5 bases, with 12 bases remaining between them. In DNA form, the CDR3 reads TGTGCCAGCAGTCCCGGACAGTTTTATGGCTACACCTTC. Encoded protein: CASSPGQFYGYTF.

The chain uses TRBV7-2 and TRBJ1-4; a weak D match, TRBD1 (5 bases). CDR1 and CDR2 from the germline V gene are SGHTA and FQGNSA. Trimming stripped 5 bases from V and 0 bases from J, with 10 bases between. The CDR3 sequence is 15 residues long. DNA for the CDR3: TGTGCCAGCAGCATACAGGTCGCAACTAATGAAAAACTGTTTTTT. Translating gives CASSIQVATNEKLFF.

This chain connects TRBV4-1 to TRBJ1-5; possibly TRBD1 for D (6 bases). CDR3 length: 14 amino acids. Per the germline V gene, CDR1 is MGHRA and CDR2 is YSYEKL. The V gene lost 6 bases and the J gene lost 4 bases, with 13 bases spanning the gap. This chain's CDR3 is CASSRTGSNQPQHF. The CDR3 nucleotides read TGCGCCAGCAGTCGTACAGGGTCAAATCAGCCCCAGCATTTT.

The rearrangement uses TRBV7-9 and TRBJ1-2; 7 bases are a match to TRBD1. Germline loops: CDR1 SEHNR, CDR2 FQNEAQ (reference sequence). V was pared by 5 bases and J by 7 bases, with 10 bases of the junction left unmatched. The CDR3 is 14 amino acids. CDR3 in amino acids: CASSPGGQTFGYTF. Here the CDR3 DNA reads TGTGCCAGCAGCCCAGGGGGACAGACCTTTGGCTACACCTTC.

CDR3 in DNA: TGTGCCAGTAGGTCTTTGGGGGACAGGGGCTATGGCTACACCTTC. Its translation is CASRSLGDRGYGYTF. The chain is built from TRBV19 and TRBJ1-2, with 10 nucleotides matching TRBD1. CDR3 size: 15 residues. V lost 6 bases to trimming and J lost 4 bases; unmatched junction nucleotides: 8. Looked up from germline, CDR1 is LNHDA and CDR2 is SQIVND (reference sequence).

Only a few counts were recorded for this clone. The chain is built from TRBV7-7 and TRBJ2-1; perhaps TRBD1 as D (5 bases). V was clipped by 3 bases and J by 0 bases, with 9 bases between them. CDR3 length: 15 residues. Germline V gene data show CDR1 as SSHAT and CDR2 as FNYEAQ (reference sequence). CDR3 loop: CASSLGPGSYNEQFF. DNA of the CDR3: TGTGCCAGCAGCTTGGGGCCAGGCTCCTACAATGAGCAGTTCTTC.

The CDR3 loop is CASSLDAGSDTQYF. The CDR3 DNA reads TGTGCCAGCAGCTTAGATGCAGGGTCAGATACGCAGTATTTT. The rearrangement links TRBV11-3 to TRBJ2-3, with D perhaps TRBD1 (5 bases). Germline V gene lookup returns CDR1 SGHNT and CDR2 YENEEA. This CDR3 region has 14 residues. V shed 0 bases and J shed 4 bases, with 8 bases lying between them.

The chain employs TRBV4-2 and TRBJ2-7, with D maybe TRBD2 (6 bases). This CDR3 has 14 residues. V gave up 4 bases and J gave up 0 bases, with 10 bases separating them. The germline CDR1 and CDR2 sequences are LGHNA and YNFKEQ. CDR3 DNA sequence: TGTGCCAGCAGCCCTCGGGGGAGCTCCTACGAGCAGTACTTC. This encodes CASSPRGSSYEQYF.

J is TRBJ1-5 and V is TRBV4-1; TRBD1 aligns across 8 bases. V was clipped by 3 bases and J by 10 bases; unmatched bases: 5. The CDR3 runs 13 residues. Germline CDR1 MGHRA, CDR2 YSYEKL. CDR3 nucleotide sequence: TGCGCCAGCAGCCAGGACAGGGCGCAACCCCAGCATTTT. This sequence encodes CASSQDRAQPQHF.